This T cell receptor beta chain was identified in a study of T cells in Graves' hyperthyroidism and ophthalmopathy. Across the study: Blood from the periphery was taken at initial diagnosis, before any treatment. Study-wide points: Among clonotypes expanded in thyroid above 0.001, most were also found in blood. The model made its ophthalmopathy prediction, and onset followed a median about 6.8 months later.

There are many counts of this clonotype. Its antigen is unidentified. RNA transcripts were the template for amplifying TCR beta CDR3 regions. In the first-round RT-PCR of the TCR CDR3, the HTBI primer set was used. In TCRdb, the multiplex PCR reads were re-called with MiXCR into one record per CDR3 protein. The data contain 600,000 to 800,000 distinct CDR3 sequences, under 45% of them singletons. Stable Graves' hyperthyroidism denoted no ophthalmopathy progression over 18 months. Germline V lookup: CDR1 MNHEY, CDR2 SVGAGI. This CDR3 has 10 residues. The rearrangement joins TRBV6-5 to TRBJ2-6; D unresolved. Input material: blood. The TCR originated in a woman aged 40 to 50 with Graves' hyperthyroidism. DNA for the CDR3: TGTTCATCTGGGGCCAACGTCCTGACTTTC. Its translation: CSSGANVLTF.